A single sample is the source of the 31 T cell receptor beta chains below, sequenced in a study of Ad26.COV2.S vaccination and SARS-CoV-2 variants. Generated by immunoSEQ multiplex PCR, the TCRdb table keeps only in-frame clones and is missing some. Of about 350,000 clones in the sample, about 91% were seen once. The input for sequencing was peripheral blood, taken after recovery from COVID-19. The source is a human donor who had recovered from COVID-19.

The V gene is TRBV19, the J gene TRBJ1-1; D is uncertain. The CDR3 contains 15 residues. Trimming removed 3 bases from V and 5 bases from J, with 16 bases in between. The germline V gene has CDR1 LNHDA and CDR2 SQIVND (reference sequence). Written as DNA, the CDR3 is TGTGCCAGTAGTATCCGAGGCGATGGGAGGACTGAAGCTTTCTTT. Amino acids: CASSIRGDGRTEAFF.

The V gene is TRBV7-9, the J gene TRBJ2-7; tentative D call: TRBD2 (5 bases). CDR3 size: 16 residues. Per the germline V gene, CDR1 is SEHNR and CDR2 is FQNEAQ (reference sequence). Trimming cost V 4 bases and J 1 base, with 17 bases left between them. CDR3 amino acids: CASSSGPPRDSYEQYF. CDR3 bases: TGTGCCAGCAGCTCTGGACCTCCCCGGGATTCCTACGAGCAGTACTTC.

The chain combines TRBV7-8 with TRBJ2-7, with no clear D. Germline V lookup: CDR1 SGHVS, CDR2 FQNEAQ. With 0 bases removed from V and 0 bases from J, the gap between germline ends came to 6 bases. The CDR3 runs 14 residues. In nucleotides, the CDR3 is TGTGCCAGCAGCTTAGCGGAGAGCTCCTACGAGCAGTACTTC. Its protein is CASSLAESSYEQYF.

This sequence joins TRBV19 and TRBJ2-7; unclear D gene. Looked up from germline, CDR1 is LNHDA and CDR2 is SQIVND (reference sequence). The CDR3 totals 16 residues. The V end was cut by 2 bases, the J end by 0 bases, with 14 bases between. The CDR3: CASSILGGPSSYEQYF. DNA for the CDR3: TGTGCCAGTAGTATATTGGGCGGCCCGAGCTCCTACGAGCAGTACTTC.

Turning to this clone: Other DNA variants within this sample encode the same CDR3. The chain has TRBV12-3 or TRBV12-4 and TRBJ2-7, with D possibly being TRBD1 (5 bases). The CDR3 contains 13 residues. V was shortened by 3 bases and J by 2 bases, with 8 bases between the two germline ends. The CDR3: CASSLGRAYEQYF. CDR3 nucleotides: TGTGCCAGCAGTTTGGGCAGGGCCTACGAGCAGTACTTC.

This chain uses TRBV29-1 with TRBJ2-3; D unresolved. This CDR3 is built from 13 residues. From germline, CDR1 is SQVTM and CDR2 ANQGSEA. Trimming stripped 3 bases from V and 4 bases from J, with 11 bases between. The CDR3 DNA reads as TGCAGCGTTGAGTGGTTGGATCCAGATACGCAGTATTTT. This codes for CSVEWLDPDTQYF.

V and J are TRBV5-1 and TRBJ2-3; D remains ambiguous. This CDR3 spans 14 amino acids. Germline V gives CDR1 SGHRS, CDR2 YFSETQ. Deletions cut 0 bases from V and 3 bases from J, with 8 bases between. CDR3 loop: CASSLEAGTDTQYF. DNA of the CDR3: TGCGCCAGCAGCTTGGAGGCTGGGACAGATACGCAGTATTTT.

CDR3 DNA sequence: TGTGCCAGCAGCTTAGAGGGCTCCCAAGAGACCCAGTACTTC. It yields the protein CASSLEGSQETQYF. V gene TRBV7-9 combines with J gene TRBJ2-5; D is ambiguous. Trimming removed 1 base from V and 1 base from J, with 7 bases in between. Germline values: CDR1 SEHNR, CDR2 FQNEAQ (reference sequence). The CDR3 is 14 amino acids.

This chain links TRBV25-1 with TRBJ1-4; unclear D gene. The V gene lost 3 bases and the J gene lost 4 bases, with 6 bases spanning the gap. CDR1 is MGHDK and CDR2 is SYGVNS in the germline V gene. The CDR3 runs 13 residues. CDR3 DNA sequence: TGTGCCAGCAGTGATGCAAATAATGAAAAACTGTTTTTT. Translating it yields CASSDANNEKLFF.

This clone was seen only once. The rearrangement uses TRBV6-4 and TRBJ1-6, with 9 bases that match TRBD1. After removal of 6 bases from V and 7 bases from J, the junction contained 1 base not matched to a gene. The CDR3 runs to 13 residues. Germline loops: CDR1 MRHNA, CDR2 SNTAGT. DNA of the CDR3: TGTGCCAGCAGCGGACAGGGGAATTCACCCCTCCACTTT. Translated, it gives CASSGQGNSPLHF.

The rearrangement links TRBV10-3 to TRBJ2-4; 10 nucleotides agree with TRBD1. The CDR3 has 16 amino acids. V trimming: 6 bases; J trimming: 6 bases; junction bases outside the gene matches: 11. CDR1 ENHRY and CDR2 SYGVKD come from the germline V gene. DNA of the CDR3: TGTGCCATCAGCGCACGACAGGGGGCAAGTACAAACATTCAGTACTTC. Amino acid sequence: CAISARQGASTNIQYF.

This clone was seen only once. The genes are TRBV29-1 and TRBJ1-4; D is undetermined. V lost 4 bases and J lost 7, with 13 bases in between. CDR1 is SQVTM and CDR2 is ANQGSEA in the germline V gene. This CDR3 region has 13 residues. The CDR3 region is CSVGKSVSEKLFF. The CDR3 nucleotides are TGCAGCGTTGGAAAAAGCGTTTCTGAAAAACTGTTTTTT.

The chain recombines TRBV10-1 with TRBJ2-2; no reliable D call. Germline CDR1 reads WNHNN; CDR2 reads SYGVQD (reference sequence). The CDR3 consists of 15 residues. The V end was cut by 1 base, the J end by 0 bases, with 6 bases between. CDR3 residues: CASSEFQANTGELFF. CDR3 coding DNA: TGCGCCAGCAGTGAGTTTCAGGCGAACACCGGGGAGCTGTTTTTT.

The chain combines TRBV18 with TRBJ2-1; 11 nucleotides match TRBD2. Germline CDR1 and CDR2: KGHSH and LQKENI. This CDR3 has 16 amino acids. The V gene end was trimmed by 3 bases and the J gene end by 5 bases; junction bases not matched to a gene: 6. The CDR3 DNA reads TGTGCCAGCTCACCGGCCGGGACTAGCGGCGACAATGAGCAGTTCTTC. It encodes CASSPAGTSGDNEQFF.

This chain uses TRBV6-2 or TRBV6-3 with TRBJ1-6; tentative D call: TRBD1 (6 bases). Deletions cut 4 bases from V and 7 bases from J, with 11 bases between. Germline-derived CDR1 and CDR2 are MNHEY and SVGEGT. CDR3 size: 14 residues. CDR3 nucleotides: TGTGCCAGCAGTTCCCCAGGGGTCAATTCACCCCTCCACTTT. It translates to CASSSPGVNSPLHF.

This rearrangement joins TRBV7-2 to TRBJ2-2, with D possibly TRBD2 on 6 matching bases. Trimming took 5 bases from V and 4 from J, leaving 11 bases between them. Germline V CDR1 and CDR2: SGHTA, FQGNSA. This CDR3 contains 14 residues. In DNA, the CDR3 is TGTGCCAGCAGCCGGGGAGGATCCACCGGGGAGCTGTTTTTT. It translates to CASSRGGSTGELFF.

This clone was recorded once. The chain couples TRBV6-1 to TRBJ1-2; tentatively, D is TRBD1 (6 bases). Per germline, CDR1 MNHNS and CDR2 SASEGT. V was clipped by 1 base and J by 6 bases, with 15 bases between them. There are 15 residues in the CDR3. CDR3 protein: CASSEGGPGAHGYTF. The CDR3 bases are TGTGCCAGCAGTGAAGGGGGGCCAGGGGCTCATGGCTACACCTTC.

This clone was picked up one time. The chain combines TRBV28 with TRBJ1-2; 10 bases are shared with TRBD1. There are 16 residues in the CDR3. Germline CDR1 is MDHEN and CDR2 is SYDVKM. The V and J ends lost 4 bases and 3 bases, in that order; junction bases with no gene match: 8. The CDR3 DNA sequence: TGTGCCAGCAGTTCACTGACAGGGGGCGCTTACTATGGCTACACCTTC. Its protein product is CASSSLTGGAYYGYTF.

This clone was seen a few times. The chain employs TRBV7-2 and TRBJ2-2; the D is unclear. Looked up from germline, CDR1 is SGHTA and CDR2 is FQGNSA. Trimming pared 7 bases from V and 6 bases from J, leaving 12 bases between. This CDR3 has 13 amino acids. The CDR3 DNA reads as TGTGCCAGCAACCCCAATCGCGCCGGGGAGCTGTTTTTT. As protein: CASNPNRAGELFF. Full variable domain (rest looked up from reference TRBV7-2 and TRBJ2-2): GAGVSQSPSNKVTEKGKDVELRCDPISGHTALYWYRQSLGQGLEFLIYFQGNSAPDKSGLPSDRFSAERTGGSVSTLTIQRTQQEDSAVYLCASNPNRAGELFFGEGSRLTVL.

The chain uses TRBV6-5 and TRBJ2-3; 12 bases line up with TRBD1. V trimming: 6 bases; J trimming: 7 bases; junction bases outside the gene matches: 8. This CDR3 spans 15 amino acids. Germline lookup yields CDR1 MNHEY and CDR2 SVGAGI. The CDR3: CASSLPGQGANTQYF. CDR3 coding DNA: TGTGCCAGCAGCCTACCGGGACAGGGGGCAAATACGCAGTATTTT.

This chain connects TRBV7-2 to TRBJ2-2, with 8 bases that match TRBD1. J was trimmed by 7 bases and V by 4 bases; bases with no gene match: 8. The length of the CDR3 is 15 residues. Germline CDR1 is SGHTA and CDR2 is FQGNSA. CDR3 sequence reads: CASSYTVRGHGELFF. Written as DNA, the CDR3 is TGTGCCAGCAGCTACACGGTCAGGGGGCACGGGGAGCTGTTTTTT.

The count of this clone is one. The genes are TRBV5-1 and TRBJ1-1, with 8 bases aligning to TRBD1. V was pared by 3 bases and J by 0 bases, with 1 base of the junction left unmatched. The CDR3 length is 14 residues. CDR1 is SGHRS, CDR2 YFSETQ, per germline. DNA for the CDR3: TGCGCCAGCAGCTACAGGGGGGTGAACACTGAAGCTTTCTTT. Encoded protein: CASSYRGVNTEAFF.

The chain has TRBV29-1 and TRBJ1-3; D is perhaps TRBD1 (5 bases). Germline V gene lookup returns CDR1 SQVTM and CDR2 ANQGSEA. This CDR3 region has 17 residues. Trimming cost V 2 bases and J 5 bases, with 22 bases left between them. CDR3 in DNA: TGCAGCGTTGAACTGGGAGTGAGGGGCGTGAGTAGAAACACCATATATTTT. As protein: CSVELGVRGVSRNTIYF.

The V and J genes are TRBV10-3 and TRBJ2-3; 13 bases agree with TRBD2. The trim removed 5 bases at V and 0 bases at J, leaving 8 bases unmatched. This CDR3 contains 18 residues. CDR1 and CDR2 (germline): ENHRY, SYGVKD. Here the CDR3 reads CAISRTSGGPTSTDTQYF. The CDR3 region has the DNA TGTGCCATCAGTCGGACTAGCGGGGGCCCTACTAGCACAGATACGCAGTATTTT.

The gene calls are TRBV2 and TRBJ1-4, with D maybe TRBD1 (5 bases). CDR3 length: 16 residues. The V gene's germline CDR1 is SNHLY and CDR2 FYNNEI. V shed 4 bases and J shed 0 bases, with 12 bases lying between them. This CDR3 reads CASSGLDSATNEKLFF. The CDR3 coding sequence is TGTGCCAGCAGTGGATTAGACAGCGCAACTAATGAAAAACTGTTTTTT.

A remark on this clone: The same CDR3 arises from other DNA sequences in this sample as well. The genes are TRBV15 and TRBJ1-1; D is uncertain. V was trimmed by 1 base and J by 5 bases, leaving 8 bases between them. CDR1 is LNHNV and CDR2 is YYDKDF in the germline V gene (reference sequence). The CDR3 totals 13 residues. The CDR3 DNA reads TGTGCCACCAGCAGAGTTGGGAATACTGAAGCTTTCTTT. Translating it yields CATSRVGNTEAFF.

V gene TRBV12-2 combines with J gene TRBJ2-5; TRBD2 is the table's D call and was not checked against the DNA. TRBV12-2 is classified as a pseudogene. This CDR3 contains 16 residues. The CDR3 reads CASRSGLAGPKETQYF. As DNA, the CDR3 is TGTGCAAGTCGCTCAGGACTAGCGGGGCCTAAAGAGACCCAGTACTTC.

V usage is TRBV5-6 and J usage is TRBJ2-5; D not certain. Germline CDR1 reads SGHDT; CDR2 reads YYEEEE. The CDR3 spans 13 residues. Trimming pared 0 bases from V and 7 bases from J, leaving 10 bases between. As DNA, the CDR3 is TGTGCCAGCAGCTTGGACCCAATGGGGACCCAGTACTTC. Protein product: CASSLDPMGTQYF.

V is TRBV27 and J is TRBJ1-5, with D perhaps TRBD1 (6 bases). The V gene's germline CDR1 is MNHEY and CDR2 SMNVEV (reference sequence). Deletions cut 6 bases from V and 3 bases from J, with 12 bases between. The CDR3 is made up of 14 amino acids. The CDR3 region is CASRGGGPNQPQHF. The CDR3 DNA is TGTGCCAGCAGGGGCGGGGGGCCCAATCAGCCCCAGCATTTT.

The CDR3 nucleotides read TGTGCCAGCAGCTTAGAAGTCGGGTTTTTTTACAATGAGCAGTTCTTC. This codes for CASSLEVGFFYNEQFF. The rearrangement uses TRBV7-9 and TRBJ2-1; no clear D gene. Germline V gene lookup returns CDR1 SEHNR and CDR2 FQNEAQ (reference sequence). Trimming pared 1 base from V and 4 bases from J, leaving 14 bases between. There are 16 residues in the CDR3.

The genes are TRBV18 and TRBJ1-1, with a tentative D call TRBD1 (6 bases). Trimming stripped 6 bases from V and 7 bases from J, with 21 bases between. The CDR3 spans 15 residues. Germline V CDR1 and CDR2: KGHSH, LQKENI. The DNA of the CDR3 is TGTGCCAGCTCTGCCGGGACAATAAACCGGGGTGAAGCTTTCTTT. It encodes CASSAGTINRGEAFF.